What follows are 8 T cell receptor beta chains derived from one specimen sequenced in a study of response to subunit inactivated influenza vaccine (dated by TCRdb to the late 2010s). Library method: RT-PCR. Sequencing instrument: Illumina HiSeq 2500. The raw public reads went through TCRdb reprocessing: fastp at Q25, MiXCR clone calling, in-frame beta chains kept. Each CDR3 protein gets just one entry, which takes the most common genes and DNA from the rows behind it. The sample profile shows roughly 170,000 distinct CDR3 sequences; around 8.8% of them were found once. The ten largest clonotypes hold 11% of the sample. Sequencing was performed on non-naive T cells sorted from PBMCs, taken on the day of vaccination. The cell subset or site label on this specimen signifies: memory T cell fraction. These receptors originate from a man in his forties or fifties who received an inactivated influenza vaccine. Donor details come from another sample of the same person, matched by shared clones.

This clonotype came up many times. The chain employs TRBV5-1 and TRBJ2-7, with TRBD1 as a possible D gene (6 bases). CDR1 is SGHRS and CDR2 is YFSETQ in the germline V gene. This CDR3 spans 14 amino acids. The V gene lost 3 bases and the J gene lost 3 bases, with 13 bases spanning the gap. The CDR3 region is CASSSPGQLYEQYF. For the CDR3, the DNA is TGCGCCAGCAGCTCTCCGGGACAACTCTACGAGCAGTACTTC.

This clonotype was counted at least ten times. This chain links TRBV5-1 with TRBJ1-1, with a tentative D call TRBD1 (5 bases). The length of the CDR3 is 15 residues. Germline assignment: CDR1 SGHRS and CDR2 YFSETQ. The ends were cut back, 0 bases at V and 1 base at J, with 10 bases in the middle. The CDR3 reads CASSLEQAANTEAFF. CDR3 DNA: TGCGCCAGCAGCTTGGAACAGGCGGCGAACACTGAAGCTTTCTTT. Filled out from reference TRBV5-1 and TRBJ1-1, the complete variable domain reads KAGVTQTPRYLIKTRGQQVTLSCSPISGHRSVSWYQQTPGQGLQFLFEYFSETQRNKGNFPGRFSGRQFSNSRSEMNVSTLELGDSALYLCASSLEQAANTEAFFGQGTRLTVV.

The gene calls are TRBV7-8 and TRBJ2-3, with a possible D match to TRBD2 (6 bases). Germline CDR1 is SGHVS and CDR2 is FQNEAQ. The CDR3 is 14 amino acids. The germline V and J ends were trimmed by 1 base and 5 bases, with 10 bases remaining between them. The CDR3 DNA follows: TGTGCCAGCAGCTTAGGGGGGGTGGGAGATACGCAGTATTTT. This encodes CASSLGGVGDTQYF.

This clonotype was picked up a small number of times. The chain joins TRBV21-1 to TRBJ1-5; the table's TRBD1 call for D was not verified on the DNA. TRBV21-1 is classified as a pseudogene. This CDR3 has 14 residues. The CDR3 is CASSKTGGGQPQHF. The CDR3 bases are TGTGCCAGCAGCAAGACAGGGGGCGGTCAGCCCCAGCATTTT.

This clonotype was seen only a few times. The chain carries TRBV9 and TRBJ2-1; 9 nucleotides line up with TRBD2. This CDR3 is built from 17 residues. V was clipped by 4 bases and J by 5 bases; unmatched bases: 13. Germline CDR1 is SGDLS and CDR2 is YYNGEE. As DNA, the CDR3 is TGTGCCAGCAGCTCCACCCTGGGACTAGCAGAGAACAATGAGCAGTTCTTC. Encoded protein: CASSSTLGLAENNEQFF.

This clonotype has just a few counts. The chain recombines TRBV3-1 with TRBJ2-1; 9 bases align to TRBD2. J lost 2 bases, V lost 5 bases, and 7 bases had no gene match. Germline lookup yields CDR1 LGHDT and CDR2 YNNKEL (reference sequence). The CDR3 sequence is 16 residues long. The DNA for the CDR3 is TGTGCCAGCAGCACAGCTGGCGGGAGGGCCTACAATGAGCAGTTCTTC. This translates into CASSTAGGRAYNEQFF.

V and J are TRBV19 and TRBJ1-5; 8 positions match TRBD1. From germline, CDR1 is LNHDA and CDR2 SQIVND (reference sequence). This CDR3 has 18 residues. V was clipped by 1 base and J by 4 bases; unmatched bases: 12. The CDR3 region has the DNA TGTGCCAGTAGTATAGGACCCCGGGACAGGCAAATAAATCAGCCCCAGCATTTT. Protein sequence: CASSIGPRDRQINQPQHF.

This clonotype was counted at least ten times. The chain recombines TRBV13 with TRBJ1-3; D is unresolved. The V and J ends lost 5 bases and 1 base respectively, with 12 bases between them. Germline loops: CDR1 PRHDT, CDR2 FYEKMQ (reference sequence). The CDR3 is 15 amino acids. The CDR3 spells CASSPRTASGNTIYF. Written as DNA, the CDR3 is TGTGCCAGCAGCCCGCGGACGGCTTCTGGAAACACCATATATTTT.